This record covers a single TCR beta chain. What it binds is not known. This sample is drawn from a study of T cell repertoires in cytomegalovirus infection. In the study overall: Use of recently identified HLA-C-restricted and well-studied HLA-B-restricted CMV epitopes was part of the study. Based on public TCR beta signatures, there were indications of CMV infection and of a matching HLA type. The study, taken as a whole, reports: The study found HLA-C-restricted CMV-specific TCR beta clonotypes dominating the ex vivo response. Cumulated frequencies of public TCR beta families served to identify carriers of CMV plus the relevant HLA.

Germline V gives CDR1 MNHEY, CDR2 SMNVEV (reference sequence). This CDR3 has 12 residues. Trimming stripped 6 bases from V and 6 bases from J, with 11 bases between. MiXCR, run by TCRdb on the reads, gives a single entry per CDR3 protein. Of 70,000 to 85,000 distinct CDR3 sequences listed, roughly 40% are singletons. The clonotype originates from a human donor in good health (CMV status not recorded). Some clones in this sample may be carry-over from other donors' samples. This sequence joins TRBV27 and TRBJ1-1, with unresolved D. This specimen consisted of CD8+ T cells from cultured PBMCs, obtained from culture after CMV antigen stimulation. CDR3 in amino acids: CASRKVGAEAFF. For the CDR3, the DNA is TGTGCCAGCAGGAAGGTGGGCGCTGAAGCTTTCTTT.